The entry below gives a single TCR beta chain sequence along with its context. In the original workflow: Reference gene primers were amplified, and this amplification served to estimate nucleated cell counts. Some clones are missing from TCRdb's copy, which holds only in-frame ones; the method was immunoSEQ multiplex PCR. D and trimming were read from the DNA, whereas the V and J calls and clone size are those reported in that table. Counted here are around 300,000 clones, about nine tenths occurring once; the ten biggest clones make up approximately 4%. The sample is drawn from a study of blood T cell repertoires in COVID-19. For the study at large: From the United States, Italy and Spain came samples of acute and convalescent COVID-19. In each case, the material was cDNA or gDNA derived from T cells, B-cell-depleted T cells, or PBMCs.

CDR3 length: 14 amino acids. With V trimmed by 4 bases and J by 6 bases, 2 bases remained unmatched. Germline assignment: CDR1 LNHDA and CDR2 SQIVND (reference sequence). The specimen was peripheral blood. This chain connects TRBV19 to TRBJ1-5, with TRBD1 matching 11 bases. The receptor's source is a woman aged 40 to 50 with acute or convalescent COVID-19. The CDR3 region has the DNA TGTGCCAGTAGTAGCGGACAGGGGGCTCAGCCCCAGCATTTT. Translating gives CASSSGQGAQPQHF.